This TCR beta chain was profiled in a study of T cell repertoires in aging, cancer and after chemotherapy. The wider study: Patients with chronic lymphocytic leukemia were sampled before and after fludarabine- or bendamustine-based chemotherapy. The full dataset contained roughly 9 million TCR reads.

Multiplex touch-down PCR with TRB-A/B primers amplified rearranged V-D-J TRB sequences. TCRdb recomputed calls from the multiplex PCR reads with MiXCR, one row per CDR3 protein. The table records about 6,100 distinct CDR3 sequences, roughly a third of them present only once. With regard to this clonotype: Its antigen is unknown.

Notes on the study in general: Healthy donors lost TCR diversity with age mainly through richness, cancer patients through richness and evenness.

This CDR3 spans 15 amino acids. The V gene end was trimmed by 0 bases and the J gene end by 6 bases; junction bases not matched to a gene: 6. Germline V CDR1 and CDR2: SGHDT, YYEEEE. TCR beta rearrangements were amplified from peripheral blood genomic DNA. The rearrangement joins TRBV5-6 to TRBJ2-5, with 9 bases aligning to TRBD1. What was sequenced was blood. The sequence derives from a human donor with a blood cancer. CDR3 DNA sequence: TGTGCCAGCAGCTTGGAGGACAGGGGTTGGCAGACCCAGTACTTC. As protein: CASSLEDRGWQTQYF.